The 12 T cell receptor beta chains presented below share a single source sample, sequenced in a study of T cells in Graves' hyperthyroidism and ophthalmopathy. The CDR3 regions of TCR beta were amplified from RNA transcripts. A first-round RT-PCR of the TCR CDR3 used the HTBI primer set. TCRdb fed the multiplex PCR reads into MiXCR, producing one record per CDR3 protein. The sample yields 500,000 or so distinct CDR3 sequences, roughly 15% seen once. The source material was blood. The receptors were gathered from a woman aged 25 to 39 with Graves' ophthalmopathy.

This clonotype was seen many times. The chain links TRBV5-1 to TRBJ2-1, with D unresolved. Trimming took off 3 bases at V and 6 bases at J, with 22 bases between the two ends. Germline V gene lookup returns CDR1 SGHRS and CDR2 YFSETQ. This CDR3 contains 17 residues. CDR3 in amino acids: CASSSVFDKGYGNEQFF. In DNA, the CDR3 is TGCGCCAGCAGCTCGGTTTTTGATAAAGGGTACGGCAATGAGCAGTTCTTC.

This clonotype was counted at least ten times. The chain carries TRBV12-3 or TRBV12-4 and TRBJ2-5, with D perhaps being TRBD1 or TRBD2 (5 bases each). The CDR3 length is 15 residues. V was cut by 3 bases and J by 0 bases, with 11 bases left in between. CDR3 amino acids: CASSFIPGHQETQYF. CDR3 nucleotide sequence: TGTGCCAGCAGTTTTATACCGGGACACCAAGAGACCCAGTACTTC.

Ten or more counts support this clonotype. This chain links TRBV2 with TRBJ1-1; 10 bases are shared with TRBD1. The CDR3 is 15 residues long. Germline-derived CDR1 and CDR2 are SNHLY and FYNNEI. J was trimmed by 1 base and V by 1 base; bases with no gene match: 0. Here the CDR3 DNA reads TGTGCCAGCAGTGAAGGACAGGGGGCGAACACTGAAGCTTTCTTT. This sequence encodes CASSEGQGANTEAFF.

This clonotype was seen many times. The rearrangement joins TRBV20-1 to TRBJ2-7; possible D gene TRBD1, 6 bases. This CDR3 region has 13 residues. Germline CDR1 reads DFQATT; CDR2 reads SNEGSKA (reference sequence). V dropped 6 bases and J dropped 3 bases, with 15 bases sitting between them. The CDR3 region is CSARDTLVYEQYF. The CDR3 DNA is TGCAGTGCCAGGGACACCCTAGTCTACGAGCAGTACTTC.

The table lists this clonotype with a few counts. The chain is built from TRBV28 and TRBJ1-6; D remains unclear. Germline-derived CDR1 and CDR2 are MDHEN and SYDVKM. V lost 7 bases, J lost 0 bases, and 10 bases lay in between. The CDR3 runs to 15 residues. In nucleotides, the CDR3 is TGTGCCAGCACCCCACAGAGCTCCTATAATTCACCCCTCCACTTT. Protein: CASTPQSSYNSPLHF.

This clonotype was picked up many times. V gene TRBV18 combines with J gene TRBJ1-5; 8 nucleotides match TRBD1. V lost 3 bases to trimming and J lost 6 bases; unmatched junction nucleotides: 7. Germline CDR1 is KGHSH and CDR2 is LQKENI. The CDR3 sequence is 15 residues long. CDR3 protein: CASSPEWDRIQPQHF. CDR3 DNA sequence: TGTGCCAGCTCACCGGAGTGGGACAGGATTCAGCCCCAGCATTTT.

The chain employs TRBV4-3 and TRBJ2-3; D may be TRBD2 (5 bases). The CDR3 loop spans 17 amino acids. Trimming removed 0 bases from V and 2 bases from J, with 15 bases in between. Germline V lookup: CDR1 LGHNA, CDR2 YSLEER. The CDR3 nucleotides read TGCGCCAGCAGCCAAGATCCGGCCGGAGCGGCCACAGATACGCAGTATTTT. This translates into CASSQDPAGAATDTQYF.

This clonotype was seen many times. The rearrangement uses TRBV2 and TRBJ1-3, with a possible D match to TRBD1 (6 bases). This CDR3 is 16 amino acids long. Germline V lookup: CDR1 SNHLY, CDR2 FYNNEI. Trimming shortened V by 6 bases and J by 0 bases, and 15 bases separated the two germline ends. The CDR3 spells CASSEIRGFSGNTIYF. Here the CDR3 DNA reads TGTGCCAGCAGCGAAATCAGGGGTTTCTCTGGAAACACCATATATTTT.

The V call is TRBV25-1, the J call TRBJ2-5, with D perhaps TRBD1 or TRBD2 (7 bases each). Germline loops: CDR1 MGHDK, CDR2 SYGVNS. V was cut by 4 bases and J by 5 bases, with 20 bases left in between. The CDR3 has 16 residues. CDR3 loop: CASSGPGEGAPETQYF. As DNA, the CDR3 is TGTGCCAGCAGTGGCCCCGGGGAGGGGGCGCCTGAGACCCAGTACTTC.

The chain recombines TRBV20-1 with TRBJ1-6, with 10 bases lining up with TRBD1. The CDR3 is made up of 13 amino acids. Germline assignment: CDR1 DFQATT and CDR2 SNEGSKA (reference sequence). The junction had 5 bases not matched to a gene; V was cut back by 5 bases and J by 10 bases. The CDR3 loop is CSAPGTGDSPLHF. Written as DNA, the CDR3 is TGCAGTGCTCCCGGGACAGGGGACTCACCCCTCCACTTT.

The rearrangement joins TRBV4-1 to TRBJ1-2; D remains ambiguous. The CDR3 has 16 residues. V was clipped by 0 bases and J by 4 bases, with 15 bases between them. Germline loops: CDR1 MGHRA, CDR2 YSYEKL. Written as DNA, the CDR3 is TGCGCCAGCAGCCAAGATACGGCAGAGCACTTCTATGGCTACACCTTC. It yields the protein CASSQDTAEHFYGYTF.

This clonotype came up a few times. V usage is TRBV20-1 and J usage is TRBJ2-1, with 8 bases matching TRBD2. Trimming took 4 bases from V and 7 from J; bases not matched to a gene: 6. The CDR3 has 13 residues. Germline CDR1 reads DFQATT; CDR2 reads SNEGSKA (reference sequence). CDR3 loop: CSAIGGRRNEQFF. The CDR3 nucleotides read TGCAGTGCTATCGGCGGGAGGAGAAATGAGCAGTTCTTC.